This TCR beta chain was sequenced during a study of blood T cell repertoires in COVID-19. Across the whole study: Sample material is recorded as cDNA or gDNA derived from T cells, B-cell-depleted T cells, or PBMCs.

TCRdb's copy holds only in-frame clones and misses some; the assay was immunoSEQ multiplex PCR. The sample carries more than 300,000 clones, 70% to 90% recorded once. This clone occurred once. Participants were placed into cohorts based on the clinical history they reported. V lost 7 bases and J lost 3, with 20 bases in between. The CDR3 spans 16 residues. Germline CDR1 is SEHNR and CDR2 is FQNEAQ (reference sequence). The receptor was derived from a woman aged 18 to 35 who had recovered from COVID-19. V gene TRBV7-9 combines with J gene TRBJ2-3; unclear D gene. The specimen sequenced was PBMCs or T cells enriched from blood (not recorded which). CDR3 sequence: CASIQIVQVFTDTQYF. In DNA, the CDR3 is TGTGCCAGCATCCAAATCGTGCAGGTTTTTACAGATACGCAGTATTTT.